The rows below give T cell receptor beta chains drawn from one sample of a study of control samples from healthy donors and cancer patients. Here immunoSEQ multiplex PCR was the method, and the copy in TCRdb shows in-frame clones only, minus some. Here the sample spans 140,000 or so clones, 75% to 90% being singletons. The specimen sequenced was blood. The receptor set was obtained from a young man in good health. Each CDR3 is given with its conserved first and last residue. Each record gives: D gene, clone size, V gene, J gene, CDR3 DNA, CDR3 protein. D genes are given only for firm matches. Some rows mark clone size as missing; the rest say once, few, many or name a class of expanded clone.

d_gene: -
abundance: -
v_gene: TRBV24-1
j_gene: TRBJ1-5
CDR3nt: TGTGCCACCACAACGGGGGGCATCAATCAGCCCCAGCATTTT
CDR3aa: CATTTGGINQPQHF

d_gene: -
abundance: -
v_gene: TRBV29-1
j_gene: TRBJ1-4
CDR3nt: TGCAGCGTTGAAGATAAAGTGGGGGGTCTGTATGAAAAACTGTTTTTT
CDR3aa: CSVEDKVGGLYEKLFF

d_gene: TRBD1
abundance: -
v_gene: TRBV5-4
j_gene: TRBJ2-7
CDR3nt: TGTGCCAGCAGCCCAGGACAGGCCGACCCCTACGAGCAGTACTTC
CDR3aa: CASSPGQADPYEQYF

d_gene: -
abundance: -
v_gene: TRBV7-3
j_gene: TRBJ2-5
CDR3nt: TGTGCCAGCAGCCGCGCTCCGGGGCGCCAAGAGACCCAGTACTTC
CDR3aa: CASSRAPGRQETQYF

d_gene: TRBD1
abundance: -
v_gene: TRBV3-1/TRBV3-2
j_gene: TRBJ1-2
CDR3nt: TGTGCCAGCAGCCAAGAAGGGACAGACCTCTATGGCTACACCTTC
CDR3aa: CASSQEGTDLYGYTF

d_gene: -
abundance: -
v_gene: TRBV7-9
j_gene: TRBJ2-5
CDR3nt: TGTGCCAGCAACAAAGGGGGTCAGACCCAGTACTTC
CDR3aa: CASNKGGQTQYF

d_gene: -
abundance: once
v_gene: TRBV4-2
j_gene: TRBJ2-7
CDR3nt: TGTGCCAGCAGCGGCCTAGCCGGCGTCGACGAGCAGTACTTC
CDR3aa: CASSGLAGVDEQYF

d_gene: -
abundance: -
v_gene: TRBV7-2
j_gene: TRBJ2-7
CDR3nt: TGTGCCAGCAGCCCCCAACGGATCCGGCGGGAGCAGTACTTC
CDR3aa: CASSPQRIRREQYF

d_gene: -
abundance: -
v_gene: TRBV5-1
j_gene: TRBJ1-5
CDR3nt: TGCGCCAGCAGCTACACAGGGCTAAATCAGCCCCAGCATTTT
CDR3aa: CASSYTGLNQPQHF

d_gene: -
abundance: -
v_gene: TRBV29-1
j_gene: TRBJ2-3
CDR3nt: TGCAGCGCCGGAGGGCGTACAGATACGCAGTATTTT
CDR3aa: CSAGGRTDTQYF

d_gene: TRBD1
abundance: -
v_gene: TRBV29-1
j_gene: TRBJ2-1
CDR3nt: TGCAGCCATGCGACAGGGCGAAATGAGCAGTTCTTC
CDR3aa: CSHATGRNEQFF

d_gene: TRBD1
abundance: -
v_gene: TRBV11-2
j_gene: TRBJ1-6
CDR3nt: TGTGCCAGCAGCCCTGGACAGGGGAATAATTCACCCCTCCACTTT
CDR3aa: CASSPGQGNNSPLHF

d_gene: TRBD1
abundance: -
v_gene: TRBV5-8
j_gene: TRBJ1-4
CDR3nt: TGTGCCAGCAGCTTACGCAGGGGGCCAACTAATGAAAAACTGTTTTTT
CDR3aa: CASSLRRGPTNEKLFF

d_gene: -
abundance: -
v_gene: TRBV30
j_gene: TRBJ2-2
CDR3nt: TGTGCCTGGAAACGGGTAGAGCTGAACACCGGGGAGCTGTTTTTT
CDR3aa: CAWKRVELNTGELFF

d_gene: -
abundance: -
v_gene: TRBV25-1
j_gene: TRBJ2-5
CDR3nt: TGTGCCAGCAGTGACAGGATCACCCAAGAGACCCAGTACTTC
CDR3aa: CASSDRITQETQYF

d_gene: -
abundance: -
v_gene: TRBV11-3
j_gene: TRBJ1-5
CDR3nt: TGTGCCAGCAGCTTAGCAGGGTCTAATCAGCCCCAGCATTTT
CDR3aa: CASSLAGSNQPQHF

d_gene: TRBD2
abundance: -
v_gene: TRBV30
j_gene: TRBJ2-5
CDR3nt: TGTGCCTGGAGTGTGGGACTAGCGAGTTTCCAAGAGACCCAGTACTTC
CDR3aa: CAWSVGLASFQETQYF

d_gene: TRBD1
abundance: -
v_gene: TRBV7-9
j_gene: TRBJ2-7
CDR3nt: TGTGCCAGCAGCCCCCGACAGGGTAGGGACGAGCAGTACTTC
CDR3aa: CASSPRQGRDEQYF

d_gene: TRBD2
abundance: -
v_gene: TRBV5-1
j_gene: TRBJ2-5
CDR3nt: TGCGCCAGCAGCCTCCGGGCCGGGGGGACCCAAGAGACCCAGTACTTC
CDR3aa: CASSLRAGGTQETQYF

d_gene: -
abundance: -
v_gene: TRBV5-6
j_gene: TRBJ2-5
CDR3nt: TGTGCCAGCAGCTTGGTACGCAGGGATGAGACCCAGTACTTC
CDR3aa: CASSLVRRDETQYF

d_gene: -
abundance: once
v_gene: TRBV3-1/TRBV3-2
j_gene: TRBJ1-2
CDR3nt: TGTGCCAGCAGCCAAGACAGGGTTGGCTACACCTTC
CDR3aa: CASSQDRVGYTF

d_gene: TRBD1
abundance: -
v_gene: TRBV19
j_gene: TRBJ2-5
CDR3nt: TGTGCCAGTAGCCAGGACAGGGGGCGGTGGGAGACCCAGTACTTC
CDR3aa: CASSQDRGRWETQYF

d_gene: TRBD2
abundance: -
v_gene: TRBV5-5
j_gene: TRBJ2-1
CDR3nt: TGTGCCAGCAGCTTGATAGGGACTAGCAATGAGCAGTTCTTC
CDR3aa: CASSLIGTSNEQFF

d_gene: -
abundance: -
v_gene: TRBV29-1
j_gene: TRBJ2-7
CDR3nt: TGCAGCGTTGGGGCGTCTTACGAGCAGTACTTC
CDR3aa: CSVGASYEQYF

d_gene: TRBD1
abundance: -
v_gene: TRBV7-3
j_gene: TRBJ2-5
CDR3nt: TGTGCCAGCAGCTTAACAGGGGGCGGACAAGAGACCCAGTACTTC
CDR3aa: CASSLTGGGQETQYF

d_gene: TRBD1
abundance: -
v_gene: TRBV11-2
j_gene: TRBJ1-4
CDR3nt: TGTGCCAGCAGCCGGGACAGGGGAAATGAAAAACTGTTTTTT
CDR3aa: CASSRDRGNEKLFF

d_gene: -
abundance: -
v_gene: TRBV12-1
j_gene: TRBJ1-5
CDR3nt: TGTGCCAGCAGCTTCCAGGGGGAAGATCAGCCCCAGCATTTT
CDR3aa: CASSFQGEDQPQHF